The 26 T cell receptor beta chains in this list originate from one sample, sequenced in a study of blood T cell repertoires in COVID-19. Clones were sequenced by immunoSEQ multiplex PCR, and TCRdb holds only the in-frame ones, with some missing. Counted here are about 160,000 clones, around 77% occurring once; the ten biggest clones make up around 3%. Material: peripheral blood. The receptor source for this set is a man between 65 and 85 years old with acute or convalescent COVID-19.

This clone was counted a few times. DNA of the CDR3: TGCGCCAGCAGCTTGGATGCCCTGGGACAGCAAGCTTTCTTT. Amino acids: CASSLDALGQQAFF. The chain couples TRBV5-1 to TRBJ1-1; 7 nucleotides agree with TRBD1. J was trimmed by 9 bases and V by 0 bases; bases with no gene match: 8. This CDR3 has 14 amino acids. Germline assignment: CDR1 SGHRS and CDR2 YFSETQ.

This chain links TRBV27 with TRBJ1-5, with D tentatively TRBD1 (6 bases). Trimming left V 4 bases short and J 3 bases short, with 10 bases between. The germline gives CDR1 MNHEY, CDR2 SMNVEV (reference sequence). The CDR3 runs 14 residues. The CDR3 loop reads CASSSTGPNQPQHF. In DNA, the CDR3 is TGTGCCAGCAGTTCCACAGGGCCCAATCAGCCCCAGCATTTT.

As DNA, the CDR3 is TGCGCCAGCAGCTTGGCTGGACAGGCAGCGGAGACCCAGTACTTC. It codes for CASSLAGQAAETQYF. The gene calls are TRBV5-1 and TRBJ2-5, with TRBD1 matching 7 bases. The germline V gene has CDR1 SGHRS and CDR2 YFSETQ. Trimming cost V 0 bases and J 5 bases; bases outside gene matches: 7. The CDR3 is 15 residues long.

This clone was seen a single time. The chain links TRBV7-8 to TRBJ2-5, with 7 bases fitting TRBD1. V lost 6 bases to trimming and J lost 5 bases; unmatched junction nucleotides: 6. The CDR3 spans 13 residues. Germline loops: CDR1 SGHVS, CDR2 FQNEAQ. The CDR3 DNA follows: TGTGCCAGCAGTCCTGACAGGGTGGAGACCCAGTACTTC. It specifies CASSPDRVETQYF.

The sample holds many counts of this clone. This chain joins TRBV27 and TRBJ1-2; 9 bases match TRBD1. The CDR3 totals 14 residues. Unmatched junction bases numbered 7, after V lost 3 bases and J lost 8 bases. Germline V gene data show CDR1 as MNHEY and CDR2 as SMNVEV (reference sequence). The CDR3 is CASSFTQGAEGYTF. CDR3 DNA sequence: TGTGCCAGCAGTTTCACACAGGGGGCGGAGGGCTACACCTTC.

The sample holds one count of this clone. The V gene is TRBV10-3, the J gene TRBJ2-3; TRBD2 agrees at 14 bases. In germline, CDR1 is ENHRY, CDR2 SYGVKD. V lost 10 bases to trimming and J lost 4 bases; unmatched junction nucleotides: 4. The CDR3 is 14 residues long. DNA of the CDR3: TGTGCCACCGGGACTAGCGGGAGTGCAGATACGCAGTATTTT. Amino acids: CATGTSGSADTQYF.

CDR3 sequence (DNA): TGTGCCAGCAGTTCCCACCGCGGAGGGGGGGCAGATACGCAGTATTTT. Protein: CASSSHRGGGADTQYF. The chain uses TRBV28 and TRBJ2-3, with D possibly being TRBD2 (7 bases). Germline CDR1 is MDHEN and CDR2 is SYDVKM. The CDR3 totals 16 residues. V was clipped by 4 bases and J by 4 bases, with 18 bases between them.

This sequence joins TRBV2 and TRBJ2-7, with TRBD1 matching over 9 bases. Germline CDR1 and CDR2: SNHLY and FYNNEI. The CDR3 consists of 12 residues. J lost 3 bases, V lost 7 bases, and 1 base had no gene match. CDR3: CASTGQGYEQYF. The CDR3 DNA follows: TGTGCCAGCACGGGACAGGGCTACGAGCAGTACTTC. The full variable domain, completed using reference TRBV2 and TRBJ2-7, is EPEVTQTPSHQVTQMGQEVILRCVPISNHLYFYWYRQILGQKVEFLVSFYNNEISEKSEIFDDQFSVERPDGSNFTLKIRSTKLEDSAMYFCASTGQGYEQYFGPGTRLTVT.

The genes are TRBV7-2 and TRBJ2-3; maybe TRBD2 (5 bases). This CDR3 region has 13 residues. Germline CDR1 SGHTA, CDR2 FQGNSA. V dropped 5 bases and J dropped 0 bases, with 6 bases sitting between them. CDR3 protein: CASSSGSTDTQYF. The CDR3 region has the DNA TGTGCCAGCAGCAGCGGTAGCACAGATACGCAGTATTTT.

J is TRBJ2-5 and V is TRBV5-6; D call uncertain. V was clipped by 1 base and J by 4 bases, with 8 bases between them. The CDR3 is 13 amino acids. Germline CDR1 and CDR2: SGHDT and YYEEEE. CDR3: CASSLRLPETQYF. Here the CDR3 DNA reads TGTGCCAGCAGCTTGCGACTCCCAGAGACCCAGTACTTC.

The V and J genes are TRBV5-1 and TRBJ2-1; 12 nucleotides align to TRBD2. V shed 4 bases and J 4 bases; nucleotides not matched to a gene: 9. Germline CDR1 and CDR2: SGHRS and YFSETQ. This CDR3 comprises 17 residues. The CDR3 is CASSPGLAGNFYNEQFF. In DNA form, the CDR3 reads TGCGCCAGCAGCCCCGGACTAGCGGGGAACTTTTACAATGAGCAGTTCTTC.

V gene TRBV5-1 combines with J gene TRBJ1-6; 8 nucleotides line up with TRBD1. Germline CDR1 is SGHRS and CDR2 is YFSETQ. CDR3 length equals 14 residues. After removal of 3 bases from V and 10 bases from J, the junction contained 6 bases not matched to a gene. CDR3 coding DNA: TGCGCCAGCAGCTGGGGGGACAGGAGGTCACCCCTCCACTTT. Translating it yields CASSWGDRRSPLHF.

The chain uses TRBV10-2 and TRBJ1-2; D might be TRBD1 (6 bases). CDR3 length: 16 residues. In germline, CDR1 is WSHSY, CDR2 SAAADI. The V end lost 0 bases, the J end lost 11 bases, and 22 bases lay between the germline ends. The CDR3 DNA sequence: TGCGCCAGCAGTGAGTCGACGGTAGGCAGGGGAAGGAGGTACACCTTC. This translates into CASSESTVGRGRRYTF.

This chain connects TRBV11-2 to TRBJ1-1; D is undetermined. Germline values: CDR1 SGHAT, CDR2 FQNNGV. The CDR3 is made up of 16 amino acids. V was cut by 5 bases and J by 11 bases, with 27 bases left in between. The chain's CDR3 is CASSHLRVETTAGAFF. As DNA, the CDR3 is TGTGCCAGCAGCCATCTTCGGGTAGAGACCACCGCGGGGGCTTTCTTT.

The chain is built from TRBV11-2 and TRBJ1-1, with 7 bases lining up with TRBD1. The germline CDR1 and CDR2 sequences are SGHAT and FQNNGV. Trimming cost V 5 bases and J 1 base; bases outside gene matches: 4. The CDR3 sequence is 14 residues long. The CDR3 nucleotides are TGTGCCAGCAGCACAGGACAGGCGAACACTGAAGCTTTCTTT. As protein: CASSTGQANTEAFF.

The rearrangement links TRBV15 to TRBJ1-4, with 7 bases that match TRBD1. With V trimmed by 0 bases and J by 10 bases, 8 bases remained unmatched. The CDR3 has 15 residues. Germline CDR1 is LNHNV and CDR2 is YYDKDF (reference sequence). CDR3 sequence reads: CATSRDTRRQGKLFF. CDR3 nucleotide sequence: TGTGCCACCAGCAGAGATACAAGGCGACAGGGAAAACTGTTTTTT.

The rearrangement links TRBV18 to TRBJ1-1, with D tentatively TRBD1 (5 bases). V was shortened by 2 bases and J by 0 bases, with 13 bases between the two germline ends. The CDR3 loop spans 16 amino acids. Germline V gene data show CDR1 as KGHSH and CDR2 as LQKENI. CDR3 in amino acids: CASSPKDSHMNTEAFF. The CDR3 nucleotides read TGTGCCAGCTCACCAAAAGACAGTCACATGAACACTGAAGCTTTCTTT. The entire variable domain, with the rest obtained from reference TRBV18 and TRBJ1-1, is as follows: NAGVMQNPRHLVRRRGQEARLRCSPMKGHSHVYWYRQLPEEGLKFMVYLQKENIIDESGMPKERFSAEFPKEGPSILRIQQVVRGDSAAYFCASSPKDSHMNTEAFFGQGTRLTVV.

The rearrangement joins TRBV6-5 to TRBJ1-2; 8 bases agree with TRBD1. V lost 4 bases and J lost 8; bases outside the gene matches: 12. The V gene's germline CDR1 is MNHEY and CDR2 SVGAGI. The CDR3 loop spans 15 amino acids. The CDR3, as DNA: TGTGCCAGCAGTTCAGGGGACAGGAGGACTGGCGGCTACACCTTC. The encoded protein is CASSSGDRRTGGYTF.

The chain combines TRBV5-5 with TRBJ1-2; D might be TRBD1 (5 bases). The CDR3 has 15 residues. CDR1 is SGHKS and CDR2 is YYEKEE in the germline V gene (reference sequence). V was cut by 0 bases and J by 3 bases, with 12 bases left in between. The CDR3 DNA follows: TGTGCCAGCAGCTTGGAGGGGCCGCTAGACTATGGCTACACCTTC. Amino acids: CASSLEGPLDYGYTF.

The chain couples TRBV10-3 to TRBJ2-3; TRBD2 aligns across 8 bases. This CDR3 region has 14 residues. V was clipped by 7 bases and J by 10 bases; unmatched bases: 13. Looked up from germline, CDR1 is ENHRY and CDR2 is SYGVKD. CDR3 sequence reads: CAITPSLAGDSQYF. As DNA, the CDR3 is TGTGCCATCACTCCATCCCTAGCGGGCGACTCGCAGTATTTT.

The gene calls are TRBV12-3 or TRBV12-4 and TRBJ1-2; D gene ambiguous. Trimming removed 4 bases from V and 7 bases from J, with 7 bases in between. The CDR3 has 11 amino acids. CDR3 coding DNA: TGTGCCAGCAGTTCTGGCAGTGGCTACACCTTC. This sequence encodes CASSSGSGYTF.

The chain combines TRBV3-1 (or the pseudogene TRBV3-2) with TRBJ1-5, with D unresolved. V lost 1 base and J lost 5, with 3 bases in between. The germline V gene has CDR1 LGHDT and CDR2 YNNKEL (reference sequence). This CDR3 has 12 residues. DNA for the CDR3: TGTGCCAGCAGCCAAGGAGATCAGCCCCAGCATTTT. Its protein product is CASSQGDQPQHF.

V and J are TRBV12-5 and TRBJ1-3; 7 positions match TRBD1. Per the germline V gene, CDR1 is LGHNT and CDR2 is FRNRAP. With V trimmed by 5 bases and J by 4 bases, 5 bases remained unmatched. This CDR3 is 14 amino acids long. The CDR3 loop is CASGTGDPGNTIYF. CDR3 bases: TGTGCTAGTGGTACAGGGGACCCGGGAAACACCATATATTTT.

The rearrangement links TRBV10-3 to TRBJ1-5; D possibly corresponds to TRBD1 (6 bases). Germline lookup yields CDR1 ENHRY and CDR2 SYGVKD. Trimming stripped 10 bases from V and 6 bases from J, with 25 bases between. There are 16 residues in the CDR3. Written as DNA, the CDR3 is TGTGCCACCGGTGACCGAGGAGGGGGGGCAAGTCAGCCCCAGCATTTT. Its protein is CATGDRGGGASQPQHF.

CDR3 bases: TGTGCCAGCAGTTCAGGACAGGGTAATCAGCCCCAGCATTTT. It yields the protein CASSSGQGNQPQHF. V usage is TRBV27 and J usage is TRBJ1-5; TRBD1 aligns across 8 bases. The CDR3 covers 14 residues. With 4 bases clipped from V and 4 bases from J, the junction kept 3 bases outside the gene matches. Germline values: CDR1 MNHEY, CDR2 SMNVEV (reference sequence).

Worth noting for this clone: The sample holds other DNA sequences that translate to the same CDR3. The genes are TRBV30 and TRBJ1-1; D is perhaps TRBD1 (5 bases). Germline CDR1 and CDR2: GTSNPN and SVGIG (reference sequence). With 1 base removed from V and 4 bases from J, the gap between germline ends came to 10 bases. The CDR3 has 13 amino acids. The CDR3 DNA is TGTGCCTGGAGTGGGGAGGGGTTCACTGAAGCTTTCTTT. Its translation is CAWSGEGFTEAFF.